Presented here are 31 T cell receptor beta chains from one specimen sequenced in a study of CD8 T cells in ankylosing spondylitis. TCRdb re-called the 5' RACE reads through MiXCR, storing one row per CDR3 protein. The table has fewer than 200,000 distinct CDR3 sequences, 15% to 20% seen once; the top ten hold around 4%. The specimen sequenced was blood, either unsorted or a sorted T cell fraction (not recorded which). All receptors come from a male donor between 5 and 35 years old with ankylosing spondylitis or in good health (not recorded which).

The chain is built from TRBV6-5 and TRBJ2-1; the D is unclear. The CDR3 length is 14 residues. The V gene lost 0 bases and the J gene lost 7 bases, with 10 bases spanning the gap. Germline assignment: CDR1 MNHEY and CDR2 SVGAGI. The CDR3 DNA reads as TGTGCCAGCAGTTACTCGCCAAAGATTAATGAGCAGTTCTTC. This translates into CASSYSPKINEQFF.

This clonotype was seen many times. Here the CDR3 DNA reads TGTGCCAGCAGCTACCCCCCCTACAATGAGCAGTTCTTC. Translated, it gives CASSYPPYNEQFF. The V gene is TRBV7-2, the J gene TRBJ2-1; D gene unclear. CDR3 size: 13 residues. Germline V CDR1 and CDR2: SGHTA, FQGNSA. Trimming took 4 bases from V and 2 from J, leaving 6 bases between them.

The chain recombines TRBV30 with TRBJ1-5, with a possible D match to TRBD1 (5 bases). Germline lookup yields CDR1 GTSNPN and CDR2 SVGIG (reference sequence). Trimming removed 5 bases at V and 7 bases at J, with 12 bases between. CDR3 length: 12 amino acids. This CDR3 is CAWAAGHQPQHF. The CDR3 nucleotides are TGTGCCTGGGCAGCGGGGCACCAGCCCCAGCATTTT.

This clonotype was seen ten or more times. CDR3 residues: CASSPGQGPSSGNTIYF. The DNA for the CDR3 is TGTGCCAGCAGCCCTGGACAGGGCCCGAGCTCTGGAAACACCATATATTTT. The J gene is TRBJ1-3, the V gene TRBV12-3 or TRBV12-4; 8 nucleotides align to TRBD1. V lost 6 bases, J lost 0 bases, and 10 bases stayed unmatched. The CDR3 is made up of 17 amino acids.

Many counts were recorded for this clonotype. The V gene is TRBV5-1, the J gene TRBJ1-4, with D possibly matching TRBD1 (5 bases). The CDR3 has 14 residues. Per the germline V gene, CDR1 is SGHRS and CDR2 is YFSETQ. V was cut by 9 bases and J by 8 bases, with 20 bases left in between. The CDR3 DNA reads as TGCGCCACGGGGCTGGGGGTTCTCCCGGAAAAACTGTTTTTT. This sequence encodes CATGLGVLPEKLFF.

This clonotype was detected ten times or more. The chain combines TRBV27 with TRBJ2-4, with D perhaps TRBD1 (5 bases). The V end was cut by 5 bases, the J end by 9 bases, with 11 bases between. This CDR3 contains 12 residues. CDR1 and CDR2 from the germline V gene are MNHEY and SMNVEV (reference sequence). In DNA form, the CDR3 reads TGTGCCAGCAGTCCCTCAAGGGGCATTCAGTACTTC. Translated: CASSPSRGIQYF.

In this sample, this clonotype turned up many times. This chain joins TRBV6-2 or TRBV6-3 and TRBJ2-7, with D perhaps matching TRBD1 or TRBD2 (7 bases each). The CDR3 is made up of 11 amino acids. Germline V gene sequence: CDR1 MNHEY, CDR2 SVGEGT. V dropped 5 bases and J dropped 12 bases, with 14 bases sitting between them. The CDR3: CASSQGGILYF. CDR3 DNA sequence: TGTGCCAGCAGTCAGGGGGGGATCCTGTACTTC.

This clonotype was seen repeatedly, ten times or more. The DNA of the CDR3 is TGTGCCAGCAGGCCAAGGACAGGGTTTTACACTGAAGCTTTCTTT. Translating gives CASRPRTGFYTEAFF. The chain couples TRBV12-3 or TRBV12-4 to TRBJ1-1; 8 nucleotides match TRBD1. There are 15 residues in the CDR3. Losses at the gene ends were 6 bases for V and 3 bases for J; bases not matched to a gene: 9.

Many counts were recorded for this clonotype. The chain has TRBV12-3 or TRBV12-4 and TRBJ2-1, with 10 bases aligning to TRBD2. V was pared by 8 bases and J by 6 bases, with 7 bases of the junction left unmatched. The CDR3 has 14 residues. The CDR3, as DNA: TGTGCCAGCCACCCGCTAGCGGGAGTCAATGAGCAGTTCTTC. The encoded protein is CASHPLAGVNEQFF.

This clonotype has at least ten counts. J is TRBJ2-5 and V is TRBV24-1; D not resolved. The CDR3 consists of 15 residues. CDR1 is KGHDR, CDR2 SFDVKD, per germline. Trimming removed 2 bases at V and 0 bases at J, with 9 bases between. CDR3 nucleotides: TGTGCCACCAGTGATTCCCTAGAAAACCAAGAGACCCAGTACTTC. This codes for CATSDSLENQETQYF.

This clonotype was detected ten times or more. The chain couples TRBV19 to TRBJ2-3; the match to TRBD1 covers 8 bases. After removal of 5 bases from V and 5 bases from J, the junction contained 15 bases not matched to a gene. The length of the CDR3 is 17 residues. CDR1 and CDR2 (germline): LNHDA, SQIVND (reference sequence). In DNA, the CDR3 is TGTGCCAGTAGTCCCAGAGAGCCGGACAGGGTTGGAGATACGCAGTATTTT. Translating gives CASSPREPDRVGDTQYF.

The chain joins TRBV10-3 to TRBJ2-1, with 12 positions matching TRBD2. This CDR3 contains 15 residues. Germline loops: CDR1 ENHRY, CDR2 SYGVKD. Losses at the gene ends were 8 bases for V and 8 bases for J; bases not matched to a gene: 10. This chain's CDR3 is CAIATASGRAYEQFF. In nucleotides, the CDR3 is TGTGCCATCGCAACGGCTAGCGGGAGGGCCTATGAGCAGTTCTTC.

In this sample, this clonotype turned up many times. The chain joins TRBV6-1 to TRBJ2-7; D remains unclear. This CDR3 contains 15 residues. The V end was cut by 6 bases, the J end by 0 bases, with 15 bases between. Germline values: CDR1 MNHNS, CDR2 SASEGT. The CDR3 is CASSRTVTTSYEQYF. Written as DNA, the CDR3 is TGTGCCAGCAGCAGAACAGTGACGACCTCCTACGAGCAGTACTTC.

This clonotype was seen a handful of times. The chain couples TRBV29-1 to TRBJ2-7; possible D gene TRBD1, 6 bases. Deletions cut 7 bases from V and 7 bases from J, with 17 bases between. Germline V gene lookup returns CDR1 SQVTM and CDR2 ANQGSEA. The CDR3 has 12 residues. This chain's CDR3 is CSGLRGTGEQYV. The CDR3 coding sequence is TGCAGCGGTCTGAGGGGGACGGGGGAGCAGTACGTC.

This clonotype was seen at least ten times. J is TRBJ2-2 and V is TRBV7-2; D unresolved. Germline CDR1 SGHTA, CDR2 FQGNSA. Between the trimmed V and J ends, which lost 5 bases and 2 bases, there was a span of 15 bases. This CDR3 has 16 amino acids. CDR3 region: CASSPEVFANTGELFF. CDR3 nucleotides: TGTGCCAGCAGCCCAGAGGTGTTTGCCAACACCGGGGAGCTGTTTTTT.

This clonotype was found many times. The chain combines TRBV20-1 with TRBJ2-3; 8 positions match TRBD2. With 3 bases clipped from V and 4 bases from J, the junction kept 9 bases outside the gene matches. Germline V CDR1 and CDR2: DFQATT, SNEGSKA (reference sequence). This CDR3 is 15 amino acids long. CDR3 nucleotides: TGCAGTGCTAGGAACCCGTCGGGAGGGCCAGATACGCAGTATTTT. Protein: CSARNPSGGPDTQYF.

This clonotype was counted many times. The rearrangement uses TRBV5-1 and TRBJ2-5; possibly TRBD2 for D (6 bases). The CDR3 length is 15 residues. From germline, CDR1 is SGHRS and CDR2 YFSETQ. V gave up 4 bases and J gave up 1 base, with 14 bases separating them. DNA for the CDR3: TGCGCCAGCAGCGCGGGACGTCTCTTCCAAGAGACCCAGTACTTC. As protein: CASSAGRLFQETQYF.

The gene calls are TRBV5-4 and TRBJ2-5; D unresolved. V was trimmed by 4 bases and J by 7 bases, leaving 8 bases between them. This CDR3 is 11 amino acids long. Per the germline V gene, CDR1 is SGHNT and CDR2 is YYREEE (reference sequence). The CDR3 reads CASSADGTQYF. The CDR3 DNA follows: TGTGCCAGCAGCGCTGACGGGACCCAGTACTTC.

This clonotype was seen only a few times. V usage is TRBV4-2 and J usage is TRBJ2-3; TRBD2 might be the D (5 bases). The germline gives CDR1 LGHNA, CDR2 YNFKEQ. This CDR3 is built from 12 residues. V was cut by 1 base and J by 11 bases, with 10 bases left in between. The CDR3 here is CASSQGPGEQYF. The CDR3, as DNA: TGTGCCAGCAGCCAAGGGCCCGGGGAGCAGTATTTT.

This clonotype appeared many times. The CDR3 sequence is CASSLDPGASSYNSPLHF. As DNA, the CDR3 is TGCGCCAGCAGCTTGGATCCCGGGGCCAGCTCCTATAATTCACCCCTCCACTTT. This rearrangement joins TRBV5-1 to TRBJ1-6; TRBD1 might be the D (5 bases). V gave up 0 bases and J gave up 0 bases, with 13 bases separating them. CDR1 is SGHRS, CDR2 YFSETQ, per germline. The length of the CDR3 is 18 residues.

This chain links TRBV10-1 with TRBJ1-1; unclear D gene. The ends were cut back, 0 bases at V and 8 bases at J, with 10 bases in the middle. Germline loops: CDR1 WNHNN, CDR2 SYGVQD (reference sequence). The CDR3 covers 13 residues. The CDR3 region is CASSESSLREAFF. CDR3 in DNA: TGCGCCAGCAGTGAGTCGTCCCTCAGGGAAGCTTTCTTT.

J is TRBJ2-5 and V is TRBV27; perhaps D is TRBD1 or TRBD2 (6 bases each). The V gene's germline CDR1 is MNHEY and CDR2 SMNVEV (reference sequence). Deletions cut 8 bases from V and 1 base from J, with 11 bases between. CDR3 length: 13 residues. The CDR3 DNA follows: TGTGCCAGCGGACTACAGGGCCAAGAGACCCAGTACTTC. The encoded protein is CASGLQGQETQYF.

This clonotype was counted at least ten times. In DNA, the CDR3 is TGCGCCAGCAGCTTGGCTACAGCTTACAATGAGCAGTTCTTC. Protein sequence: CASSLATAYNEQFF. The chain has TRBV5-1 and TRBJ2-1, with D unresolved. This CDR3 has 14 residues. The ends were cut back, 0 bases at V and 4 bases at J, with 8 bases in the middle. Per the germline V gene, CDR1 is SGHRS and CDR2 is YFSETQ.

This clonotype was found many times. The chain is built from TRBV2 and TRBJ2-7, with D perhaps matching TRBD2 (6 bases). From germline, CDR1 is SNHLY and CDR2 FYNNEI. The CDR3 contains 13 residues. Trimming took 7 bases from V and 3 from J, leaving 13 bases between them. CDR3 DNA: TGTGCCAGCACCCCCGGGAGAGGCTACGAGCAGTACTTC. Amino acid sequence: CASTPGRGYEQYF.

This clonotype was seen a few times. The rearrangement joins TRBV12-3 or TRBV12-4 to TRBJ2-1; possible D gene TRBD2, 6 bases. The CDR3 sequence is 13 residues long. Trimming cost V 5 bases and J 3 bases, with 8 bases left between them. The CDR3, as DNA: TGTGCCAGCAGTGGGGAGGTCTACAATGAGCAGTTCTTC. As protein: CASSGEVYNEQFF.

J is TRBJ2-3 and V is TRBV7-2, with no clear D. Deletions cut 4 bases from V and 4 bases from J, with 6 bases between. This CDR3 comprises 12 residues. CDR1 is SGHTA, CDR2 FQGNSA, per germline. The chain's CDR3 is CASSSSPDTQYF. CDR3 sequence (DNA): TGTGCCAGCAGCTCATCCCCAGATACGCAGTATTTT.

A remark on this clonotype: An end of the junction does not agree with germline; a read error may underlie this. This chain links TRBV3-1 with TRBJ2-5; D not certain. This CDR3 has 10 residues. CDR1 is LGHDT and CDR2 is YNNKEL in the germline V gene (reference sequence). The CDR3 reads CASRGESQYF. Written as DNA, the CDR3 is TGTGCCAGCAGAGGTGAGAGCCAGTACTTC.

There are a few counts of this clonotype. The chain carries TRBV29-1 and TRBJ2-1, with no clear D. The germline gives CDR1 SQVTM, CDR2 ANQGSEA. The ends were cut back, 7 bases at V and 10 bases at J, with 17 bases in the middle. The CDR3 totals 12 residues. CDR3 in DNA: TGCAGCGCTGGGTCGCGGTCTCTGGAGCAGTTCTTC. It specifies CSAGSRSLEQFF.

This clonotype has at least ten counts. This sequence joins TRBV4-1 and TRBJ2-1; possibly TRBD2 for D (7 bases). V lost 4 bases to trimming and J lost 4 bases, with 20 bases between them. The germline CDR1 and CDR2 sequences are MGHRA and YSYEKL. The CDR3 is 17 amino acids. CDR3 nucleotides: TGCGCCAGCAGCCCTCAAACAGGGCGGGAGTTGTACAATGAGCAGTTCTTC. It specifies CASSPQTGRELYNEQFF.

This clonotype was detected ten times or more. The DNA for the CDR3 is TGTGCCAGCAGTTTAGAGGGGGCATTCAATCAGCCCCAGCATTTT. Translation gives CASSLEGAFNQPQHF. The rearrangement joins TRBV12-3 or TRBV12-4 to TRBJ1-5, with 7 bases that match TRBD1. This CDR3 is 15 amino acids long. V lost 1 base to trimming and J lost 3 bases; unmatched junction nucleotides: 3.

The rearrangement uses TRBV6-6 and TRBJ2-1; 10 bases are a match to TRBD2. Germline CDR1 and CDR2: MNHNY and SVGAGI (reference sequence). The CDR3 extends over 15 amino acids. Germline trimming cut 6 bases from V and 10 bases from J; bases unmatched to any gene: 12. CDR3 region: CASSHPQREGKEQFF. In DNA form, the CDR3 reads TGTGCCAGCAGCCACCCCCAGCGGGAGGGTAAAGAGCAGTTCTTC.